This T cell receptor (beta chain) came from a study of cytomegalovirus exposure and HLA in healthy donors. The PCR made use of 60 Vbeta and 13 Jbeta primers. TCRdb's table, derived via immunoSEQ multiplex PCR, lists solely in-frame clones and lacks some. This sample carries 180,000 or so clones, more than 60% of them seen once, and the ten largest clones take roughly 1.5%. The CDR3 covers 16 residues. The V and J ends lost 0 bases and 10 bases, in that order; junction bases with no gene match: 6. Germline V gene data show CDR1 as MNHEY and CDR2 as SVGAGI. About this clone: Its cognate antigen is unknown.

Whole-study results and caveats: The study labeled roughly 160 TCR beta chains cytomegalovirus-associated. Later work found that TCR association rates differed between HLA loci; DRB1 had the most and HLA-C the fewest.

V usage is TRBV6-5 and J usage is TRBJ2-1; TRBD2 matches at 13 bases. This receptor was identified in a young man in good health and CMV-seronegative. Material for sequencing was PBMCs. CDR3 sequence reads: CASSYSTGLAGWEQFF. CDR3 DNA: TGTGCCAGCAGTTACTCGACGGGACTAGCGGGATGGGAGCAGTTCTTC.